The 2 T cell receptor beta chains presented below share a single source sample, sequenced in a study of CD4 T cells in relation to SARS-CoV-2 and coronaviruses. The antigens for these receptors are not known. Profiling relied on immunoSEQ multiplex PCR, and the TCRdb table lists in-frame clones only, not all of them. The sample consists of about 11,000 clones, 70% to 85% of them appearing once. CD4+ T cells from unexposed donors were obtained before the COVID-19 pandemic (2011-2018). CD4+ T cells were isolated from the cells after less than 13 days of culture. Material: CD4+ T cells from PBMCs, cultured in vitro. The receptors were gathered from a human donor in good health.

About this clone: Distinct nucleotide sequences in the sample also encode this CDR3. This chain joins TRBV10-3 and TRBJ2-2, with D unresolved. V lost 3 bases and J lost 10, with 9 bases in between. The germline gives CDR1 ENHRY, CDR2 SYGVKD. CDR3 size: 12 residues. The CDR3 DNA follows: TGTGCCATCAGTGAATTATCTGTGGAGCTGTTTTTT. Amino acids: CAISELSVELFF.

This clone was counted between two and nine times. The chain combines TRBV7-2 with TRBJ2-1; D may be TRBD1 or TRBD2 (5 bases each). Trimming took 3 bases from V and 4 from J, leaving 13 bases between them. CDR3 size: 15 residues. CDR1 is SGHTA, CDR2 FQGNSA, per germline. The CDR3 sequence: CASSLVGTAYNEQFF. CDR3 DNA: TGTGCCAGCAGCTTGGTCGGGACCGCATACAATGAGCAGTTCTTC.